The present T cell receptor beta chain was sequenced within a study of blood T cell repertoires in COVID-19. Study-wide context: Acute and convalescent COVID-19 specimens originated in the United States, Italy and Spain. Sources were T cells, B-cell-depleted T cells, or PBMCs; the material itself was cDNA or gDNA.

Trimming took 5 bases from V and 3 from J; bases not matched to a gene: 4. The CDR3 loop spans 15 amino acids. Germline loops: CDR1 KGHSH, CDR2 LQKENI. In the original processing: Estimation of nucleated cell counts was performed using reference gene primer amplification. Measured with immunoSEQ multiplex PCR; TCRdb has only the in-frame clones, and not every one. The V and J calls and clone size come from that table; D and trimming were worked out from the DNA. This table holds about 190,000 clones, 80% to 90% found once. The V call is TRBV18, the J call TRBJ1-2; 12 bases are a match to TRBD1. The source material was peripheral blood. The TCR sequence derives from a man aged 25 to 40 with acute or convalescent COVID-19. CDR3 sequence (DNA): TGTGCCAGCTCATTAGGGACAGGGGGCGACTATGGCTACACCTTC. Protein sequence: CASSLGTGGDYGYTF. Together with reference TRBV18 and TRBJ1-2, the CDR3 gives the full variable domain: NAGVMQNPRHLVRRRGQEARLRCSPMKGHSHVYWYRQLPEEGLKFMVYLQKENIIDESGMPKERFSAEFPKEGPSILRIQQVVRGDSAAYFCASSLGTGGDYGYTFGSGTRLTVV.